What follows is one TCR beta chain and its context. With 6 bases removed from V and 1 base from J, the gap between germline ends came to 19 bases. This CDR3 is 16 amino acids long. CDR1 and CDR2 from the germline V gene are SGHRS and YFSETQ. These data originate in a study of blood T cell repertoires in COVID-19. Study as a whole: The cDNA or gDNA used as material had been derived from T cells, B-cell-depleted T cells, or PBMCs.

Profiling relied on immunoSEQ multiplex PCR, and the TCRdb table lists in-frame clones only, not all of them. The sample lists fewer than 350,000 clones, about nine tenths occurring once. Participants reported their clinical history, and cohort assignment relied on those reports. The chain uses TRBV5-1 and TRBJ2-5; no definite D call. Sequencing used PBMCs or T cells enriched from blood (not recorded which). This TCR was sampled from a man in his 60s who had recovered from COVID-19. CDR3 coding DNA: TGCGCCAGCAAGATGGGTGGAGCCGGCGGCCAAGAGACCCAGTACTTC. This translates into CASKMGGAGGQETQYF.